A selection of T cell receptor beta chains follows, all from one sample in a study of CD8 T cells in ankylosing spondylitis. TCRdb re-called the 5' RACE reads with MiXCR, one entry per CDR3 protein. The sample yields a few hundred thousand distinct CDR3 sequences, 8% to 11% seen once. Sequenced sample: blood, either unsorted or a sorted T cell fraction (not recorded which). These receptors all stem from a male donor with ankylosing spondylitis or in good health (not recorded which). The CDR3 runs from the conserved cysteine through the conserved F or W. Fields, in order: clone size, D gene, J gene, V gene, CDR3 protein. A D gene is named only where the DNA matches it firmly. Part of the rows lack a size; the others show once, few, many or a class for expanded clones.

>.|.|TRBJ1-6|TRBV20-1
CSATETGRTPLHF
>few|TRBD2|TRBJ2-1|TRBV7-7
CASSLGTSGAYNEQFF
>many|.|TRBJ2-1|TRBV20-1
CSARIPTSYNEQFF
>many|TRBD2|TRBJ2-5|TRBV5-1
CASSPTGLAGYETQYF
>many|.|TRBJ2-1|TRBV7-8
CASSLGVGLSSYNEQFF
>.|TRBD2|TRBJ2-1|TRBV18
CASSEYEPGLAFNEQFF
>few|.|TRBJ1-5|TRBV24-1
CATSDLTDGQPQHF
>many|.|TRBJ2-5|TRBV20-1
CSARDIMYQETQYF
>medium-sized|.|TRBJ1-1|TRBV5-1
CASSIQGDVALGTEAFF
>many|.|TRBJ2-3|TRBV28
CASSSDSYSTDTQYF
>many|.|TRBJ1-6|TRBV7-9
CASSLETENSPLHF
>many|.|TRBJ2-1|TRBV7-2
CASSWGGQNNEQFF
>.|.|TRBJ2-2|TRBV12-3/TRBV12-4
CASSRRGQGTGELFF
>.|.|TRBJ2-7|TRBV11-2
CASSLPDGVSYEQYF
>few|TRBD2|TRBJ2-1|TRBV27
CASTPNSGAKYNEQFF
>.|.|TRBJ2-3|TRBV7-8
CASSLSRLGPDTQYF
>many|TRBD1|TRBJ2-3|TRBV20-1
CSARGPGQGHTDTQYF
>many|.|TRBJ2-7|TRBV29-1
CSVEKGAYEQYF
>many|.|TRBJ2-6|TRBV7-2
CAIPTGPNSGANVLTF
>few|TRBD1|TRBJ2-7|TRBV5-1
CASSLRGGTGTYEQYF
>many|TRBD1|TRBJ2-7|TRBV7-6
CASSLSRSGQGRFEQYF
>many|.|TRBJ2-1|TRBV7-3
CASSPSRNSEQFF
>few|TRBD1|TRBJ2-1|TRBV11-1
CASSRGQGGFNEQFF
>many|.|TRBJ1-3|TRBV3-1
CASTDGASGNTIYF
>.|TRBD1|TRBJ1-1|TRBV10-3
CAITETGLDTEAFF
>.|TRBD1|TRBJ2-5|TRBV20-1
CSARIQGAGETQYF
>many|.|TRBJ2-3|TRBV2
CASTPGGDTQYF
>few|TRBD1|TRBJ1-3|TRBV6-1
CASRSTGGAFGNTIYF
>.|TRBD2|TRBJ2-1|TRBV20-1
CSARVAGGLHEQFF
>few|.|TRBJ2-7|TRBV20-1
CSAAPLLTSSYEQYF
>few|.|TRBJ2-1|TRBV20-1
CSAPGSGAPRDNEQFF
>many|.|TRBJ2-1|TRBV20-1
CSARPEVGSYNEQFF
>many|.|TRBJ1-4|TRBV12-3/TRBV12-4
CASTRRGNNEKLFF
>many|TRBD2|TRBJ2-7|TRBV28
CASTGTSGAYEQYF
>many|.|TRBJ1-2|TRBV29-1
CSVEASGGAYGYTF
>many|TRBD2|TRBJ2-3|TRBV20-1
CSASGLAGGNTDTQYF
>.|TRBD1|TRBJ1-4|TRBV20-1
CSARIPGGQGNEKLFF
>.|TRBD2|TRBJ2-1|TRBV2
CASRDGTSGGVREQFF
>few|TRBD1|TRBJ1-2|TRBV20-1
CSARDLGTGSLYGYTF
>many|.|TRBJ2-1|TRBV5-1
CASSLGRGGNEQFF
>few|.|TRBJ1-1|TRBV20-1
CSASSRTGLDTEAFF
>.|.|TRBJ1-3|TRBV20-1
CSARESGRGNTIYF
>few|.|TRBJ2-1|TRBV18
CASSQGRNNEQFF
>many|TRBD2|TRBJ2-1|TRBV5-1
CASSYKILAGGDNEQFF
>.|.|TRBJ2-1|TRBV20-1
CSARENLWGYNEQFF
>few|TRBD2|TRBJ2-1|TRBV27
CASSLAGGVNEQFF
>many|.|TRBJ1-5|TRBV20-1
CSARSSSAGSYNQPQHF
>many|.|TRBJ2-7|TRBV20-1
CSAPGPGGPNEQYF
>many|.|TRBJ2-1|TRBV5-6
CASSLRGRNEQFF
>.|TRBD1|TRBJ2-5|TRBV5-1
CASNTGDRQETQYF
>many|.|TRBJ2-7|TRBV11-1
CASSRSDEREHF
>many|.|TRBJ2-7|TRBV7-2
CASSLRRESYEQYF
>many|.|TRBJ2-7|TRBV7-2
CASSLTPFYEQYF
>many|TRBD1|TRBJ2-5|TRBV5-1
CASSWTGVGETQYF
>many|TRBD2|TRBJ2-5|TRBV12-3/TRBV12-4
CASSLSSGGGQETQYF
>.|.|TRBJ2-1|TRBV30
CAWIITGYEQFF
>few|.|TRBJ1-1|TRBV28
CASSKHRDGNTEAFF
>few|TRBD2|TRBJ2-3|TRBV6-1
CASSEFRGGDTDTQYF